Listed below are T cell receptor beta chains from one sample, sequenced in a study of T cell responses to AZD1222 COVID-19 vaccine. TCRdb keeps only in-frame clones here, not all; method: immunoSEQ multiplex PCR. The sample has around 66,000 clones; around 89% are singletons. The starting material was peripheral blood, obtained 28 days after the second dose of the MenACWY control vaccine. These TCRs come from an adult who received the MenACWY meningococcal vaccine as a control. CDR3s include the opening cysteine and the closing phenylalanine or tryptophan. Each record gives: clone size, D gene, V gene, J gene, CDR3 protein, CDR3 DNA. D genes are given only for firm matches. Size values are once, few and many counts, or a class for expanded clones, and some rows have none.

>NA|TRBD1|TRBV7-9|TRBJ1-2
CASSLAAGGLGYTF
TGTGCCAGCAGCTTAGCGGCAGGGGGCCTTGGCTACACCTTC
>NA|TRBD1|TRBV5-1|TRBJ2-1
CASTPEQGSSYNEQFF
TGCGCCAGCACCCCTGAACAGGGGAGCTCCTACAATGAGCAGTTCTTC
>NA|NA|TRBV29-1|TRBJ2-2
CSVDATGSTGELFF
TGCAGCGTTGATGCTACAGGGAGTACCGGGGAGCTGTTTTTT
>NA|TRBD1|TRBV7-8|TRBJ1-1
CASSLRGQPTEAFF
TGTGCCAGCAGCTTGCGGGGACAGCCCACTGAAGCTTTCTTT
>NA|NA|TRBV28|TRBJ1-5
CASSQVVRNQPQHF
TGTGCCAGCAGTCAGGTGGTTCGCAATCAGCCCCAGCATTTT
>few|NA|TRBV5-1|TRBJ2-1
CASSLELIRQDRVYRSSYNEQFF
TGCGCCAGCAGCTTGGAGCTGATACGACAGGACCGGGTATATCGTAGCTCCTACAATGAGCAGTTCTTC
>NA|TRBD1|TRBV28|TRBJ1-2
CASSSGTGVGGYTF
TGTGCCAGCAGTTCCGGGACAGGTGTAGGAGGCTACACCTTC
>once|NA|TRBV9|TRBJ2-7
CASSVGGGAPYEQYF
TGTGCCAGCAGCGTAGGAGGAGGCGCCCCCTACGAGCAGTACTTC
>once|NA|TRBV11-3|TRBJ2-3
CASRGVGTDTQYF
TGTGCCAGCAGAGGGGTGGGGACAGATACGCAGTATTTT
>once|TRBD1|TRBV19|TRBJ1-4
CASSTGQGGEKLFF
TGTGCCAGTAGCACCGGACAGGGGGGCGAAAAACTGTTTTTT